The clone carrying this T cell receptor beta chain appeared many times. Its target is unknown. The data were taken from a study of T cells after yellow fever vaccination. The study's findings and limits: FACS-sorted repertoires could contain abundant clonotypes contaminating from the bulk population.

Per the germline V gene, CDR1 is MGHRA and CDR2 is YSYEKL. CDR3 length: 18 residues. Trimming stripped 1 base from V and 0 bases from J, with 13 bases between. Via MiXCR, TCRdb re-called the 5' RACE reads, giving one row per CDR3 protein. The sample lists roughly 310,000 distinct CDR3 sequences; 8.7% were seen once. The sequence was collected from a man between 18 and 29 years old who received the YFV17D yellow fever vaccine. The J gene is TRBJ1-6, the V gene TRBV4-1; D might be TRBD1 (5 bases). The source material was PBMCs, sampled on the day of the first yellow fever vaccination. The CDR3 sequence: CASSQVEQGSSYNSPLHF. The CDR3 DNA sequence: TGCGCCAGCAGCCAAGTTGAGCAGGGATCCTCCTATAATTCACCCCTCCACTTT.